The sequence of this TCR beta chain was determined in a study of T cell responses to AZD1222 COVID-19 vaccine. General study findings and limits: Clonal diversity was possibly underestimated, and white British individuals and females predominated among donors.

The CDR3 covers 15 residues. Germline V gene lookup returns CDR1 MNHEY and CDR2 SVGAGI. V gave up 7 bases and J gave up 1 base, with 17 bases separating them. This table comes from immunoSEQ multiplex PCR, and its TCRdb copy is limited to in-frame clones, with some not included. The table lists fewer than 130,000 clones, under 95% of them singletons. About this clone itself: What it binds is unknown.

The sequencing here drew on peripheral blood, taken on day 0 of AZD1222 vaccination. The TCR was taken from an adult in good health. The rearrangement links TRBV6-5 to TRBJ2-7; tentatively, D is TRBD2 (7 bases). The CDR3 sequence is CASNYREGGSYEQYF. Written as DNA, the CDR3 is TGTGCCAGCAACTACAGGGAGGGGGGATCCTACGAGCAGTACTTC.